The source of this TCR beta chain is a study of blood T cell repertoires in COVID-19. Study-level background: COVID-19 samples from acute and convalescent phases originated in the United States, Italy and Spain. PBMCs, B-cell-depleted T cells, or T cells provided the cDNA or gDNA that made up the material.

As originally analysed: It was from reference gene primer amplification that nucleated cell counts were estimated. The table came from immunoSEQ multiplex PCR; TCRdb's copy has only in-frame clones and leaves some out. V and J calls and clone size come straight from that table; D and trimming were deduced from the DNA. The sample has around 220,000 clones, 87% seen once. J lost 4 bases, V lost 6 bases, and 5 bases had no gene match. Germline loops: CDR1 SGHAT, CDR2 FQNNGV. The CDR3 totals 14 residues. Remarks on this clone: The sample carries other DNA sequences with the same CDR3.

The source is a man in his forties or fifties with active or convalescent COVID-19. The sequenced material came from peripheral blood. V is TRBV11-2 and J is TRBJ1-1; TRBD1 matches at 10 bases. CDR3 coding DNA: TGTGCCAGCAGTTTGGACAGGGGGGGCACTGAAGCTTTCTTT. Translated, it gives CASSLDRGGTEAFF. Full variable domain (outside the CDR3, taken from reference TRBV11-2 and TRBJ1-1): EAGVAQSPRYKIIEKRQSVAFWCNPISGHATLYWYQQILGQGPKLLIQFQNNGVVDDSQLPKDRFSAERLKGVDSTLKIQPAKLEDSAVYLCASSLDRGGTEAFFGQGTRLTVV.